The rows below give T cell receptor beta chains drawn from one sample of a study of T cells in localized non-small cell lung cancer. Repertoires were generated with immunoSEQ multiplex PCR, while TCRdb's copy carries only in-frame clones and drops some. This table has around 2,600 clones, approximately 23% appearing once. The sequenced sample was lung tumor tissue, obtained before any cancer treatment. The receptors originated from a man aged 40 to 75 with stage I squamous cell lung carcinoma. The CDR3 runs from the conserved cysteine through the conserved F or W. A D gene is named only where the DNA matches it firmly. Some rows have no size entry. The others give once, few or many, or a class for an expanded clone.

CDR3 length: 14; V gene: TRBV11-3; D gene: .; J gene: TRBJ2-5; clone size: .; CDR3 DNA: TGTGCCAGCTCCTTTAGGGGGTCCCGGGAGACCCAGTACTTC; CDR3 protein: CASSFRGSRETQYF
CDR3 length: 15; V gene: TRBV11-3; D gene: TRBD2; J gene: TRBJ2-3; clone size: medium-sized; CDR3 DNA: TGTGCCAGCAGCGGAATACTAGCGGGGGTGGATACGCAGTATTTT; CDR3 protein: CASSGILAGVDTQYF
CDR3 length: 18; V gene: TRBV4-1; D gene: TRBD1; J gene: TRBJ2-6; clone size: medium-sized; CDR3 DNA: TGCGCCAGCAGCCAAGTGGGGACAGGGGGACCTGGGGCCAACGTCCTGACTTTC; CDR3 protein: CASSQVGTGGPGANVLTF
CDR3 length: 15; V gene: TRBV9; D gene: .; J gene: TRBJ1-4; clone size: .; CDR3 DNA: TGTGCCAGCAGCGTCAGGGCTGCAACTAATGAAAAACTGTTTTTT; CDR3 protein: CASSVRAATNEKLFF
CDR3 length: 14; V gene: TRBV9; D gene: .; J gene: TRBJ1-6; clone size: medium-sized; CDR3 DNA: TGTGCCAGCTGTTACGCAGGGCCCCAATCACCCCTCCACTTT; CDR3 protein: CASCYAGPQSPLHF
CDR3 length: 14; V gene: TRBV9; D gene: .; J gene: TRBJ2-2; clone size: few; CDR3 DNA: TGTGCCAGCAGCGTAAGGGGGAACACCGGGGAGCTGTTTTTT; CDR3 protein: CASSVRGNTGELFF
CDR3 length: 15; V gene: TRBV12-5; D gene: .; J gene: TRBJ1-2; clone size: .; CDR3 DNA: TGTGCTAGTGCGGGAGATTTGGACACCGGATATGGCTACACCTTC; CDR3 protein: CASAGDLDTGYGYTF
CDR3 length: 15; V gene: TRBV6-8; D gene: TRBD2; J gene: TRBJ2-5; clone size: .; CDR3 DNA: TGTGCCAGCAGTTGGACTAGCGGGGGAGCTGAGACCCAGTACTTC; CDR3 protein: CASSWTSGGAETQYF
CDR3 length: 14; V gene: TRBV11-3; D gene: .; J gene: TRBJ2-5; clone size: .; CDR3 DNA: TGTGCCAGCAGCTCCATGACAGGACAAGAGACCCAGTACTTC; CDR3 protein: CASSSMTGQETQYF
CDR3 length: 18; V gene: TRBV28; D gene: .; J gene: TRBJ2-7; clone size: .; CDR3 DNA: TGTGCCAGCAGTACCCGGGTGGGGATGAAGTGGCCGGCCTACGAGCAGTACTTC; CDR3 protein: CASSTRVGMKWPAYEQYF
CDR3 length: 15; V gene: TRBV4-1; D gene: TRBD1; J gene: TRBJ1-4; clone size: .; CDR3 DNA: TGCGCCAGCAGCCAATACGGACAGGGTGGGGAAAAACTGTTTTTT; CDR3 protein: CASSQYGQGGEKLFF
CDR3 length: 15; V gene: TRBV28; D gene: .; J gene: TRBJ1-5; clone size: few; CDR3 DNA: TGTGCCAGCAGTGGAGGGTATGCGAGCAATCAGCCCCAGCATTTT; CDR3 protein: CASSGGYASNQPQHF
CDR3 length: 14; V gene: TRBV28; D gene: TRBD1; J gene: TRBJ1-5; clone size: large; CDR3 DNA: TGTGCCAGCAGTTTTACAGGGGGACGGCAGCCCCAGCATTTT; CDR3 protein: CASSFTGGRQPQHF
CDR3 length: 18; V gene: TRBV7-5; D gene: .; J gene: TRBJ2-2; clone size: .; CDR3 DNA: TGTGCCAGCAGCTCGACTCATATCGGGGCGGGGAACACCGGGGAGCTGTTTTTT; CDR3 protein: CASSSTHIGAGNTGELFF
CDR3 length: 16; V gene: TRBV11-3; D gene: .; J gene: TRBJ1-2; clone size: few; CDR3 DNA: TGTGCCAGCAGCTCAGTTACGGACAGAGCAAACTATGGCTACACCTTC; CDR3 protein: CASSSVTDRANYGYTF
CDR3 length: 14; V gene: TRBV11-3; D gene: .; J gene: TRBJ1-4; clone size: .; CDR3 DNA: TGTGCCAGCAGCTTAGGAGGTAGAGGTGAAAAACTGTTTTTT; CDR3 protein: CASSLGGRGEKLFF
CDR3 length: 14; V gene: TRBV11-3; D gene: .; J gene: TRBJ2-7; clone size: few; CDR3 DNA: TGTGCCAGCAGCTTCGGTGGCCAGGGGAGTGAGCAGTACTTC; CDR3 protein: CASSFGGQGSEQYF
CDR3 length: 16; V gene: TRBV6-8; D gene: .; J gene: TRBJ2-2; clone size: few; CDR3 DNA: TGTGCCAGCAGCTCATTCCGGGACACACCCACCGGGGAGCTGTTTTTT; CDR3 protein: CASSSFRDTPTGELFF
CDR3 length: 15; V gene: TRBV15; D gene: .; J gene: TRBJ2-6; clone size: .; CDR3 DNA: TGTGCCACCCGATCCGCTCCGTCTGGGGCCAACGTCCTGACTTTC; CDR3 protein: CATRSAPSGANVLTF
CDR3 length: 14; V gene: TRBV5-1; D gene: .; J gene: TRBJ2-3; clone size: .; CDR3 DNA: TGCGCCAGCAGCTTGGGACAGAGCACAGATACGCAGTATTTT; CDR3 protein: CASSLGQSTDTQYF
CDR3 length: 14; V gene: TRBV11-3; D gene: .; J gene: TRBJ1-5; clone size: .; CDR3 DNA: TGTGCCAGCAGCCAGGGGTCGGGCAATCAGCCCCAGCATTTT; CDR3 protein: CASSQGSGNQPQHF
CDR3 length: 16; V gene: TRBV2; D gene: .; J gene: TRBJ1-6; clone size: .; CDR3 DNA: TGTGCCAGCACGATCGGGGGCGGGGGGATTAATTCACCCCTCCACTTT; CDR3 protein: CASTIGGGGINSPLHF
CDR3 length: 15; V gene: TRBV6-8; D gene: TRBD1; J gene: TRBJ1-2; clone size: few; CDR3 DNA: TGTGCCAGCAGTTATGGGACAGGGGGCCATAGGGGCTACACCTTC; CDR3 protein: CASSYGTGGHRGYTF
CDR3 length: 17; V gene: TRBV4-1; D gene: .; J gene: TRBJ1-2; clone size: few; CDR3 DNA: TGCGCCAGCAGCCAAGCCCAGGGTAGTATTATGAGCTATGGCTACACCTTC; CDR3 protein: CASSQAQGSIMSYGYTF
CDR3 length: 16; V gene: TRBV11-3; D gene: .; J gene: TRBJ2-2; clone size: few; CDR3 DNA: TGTGCCAGCAGCTTAAATTCACCTTCGAACACCGGGGAGCTGTTTTTT; CDR3 protein: CASSLNSPSNTGELFF
CDR3 length: 12; V gene: TRBV6-8; D gene: TRBD1; J gene: TRBJ2-5; clone size: few; CDR3 DNA: TGTGCCAGCAAGACAGGGCGGGAGACCCAGTACTTC; CDR3 protein: CASKTGRETQYF
CDR3 length: 14; V gene: TRBV29-1; D gene: .; J gene: TRBJ1-1; clone size: .; CDR3 DNA: TGCAGCGTTGGGCGTAGGGGAATGAACACTGAAGCTTTCTTT; CDR3 protein: CSVGRRGMNTEAFF
CDR3 length: 15; V gene: TRBV19; D gene: TRBD1; J gene: TRBJ1-1; clone size: once; CDR3 DNA: TGTGCCAGTAGTGGCGGGGAGGGGGCAAACACTGAAGCTTTCTTT; CDR3 protein: CASSGGEGANTEAFF
CDR3 length: 15; V gene: TRBV9; D gene: TRBD1; J gene: TRBJ1-6; clone size: .; CDR3 DNA: TGTGCCAGCAGCGTAGGGCAGGGGGGTAATTCACCCCTCCACTTT; CDR3 protein: CASSVGQGGNSPLHF
CDR3 length: 16; V gene: TRBV6-7; D gene: TRBD1; J gene: TRBJ1-2; clone size: .; CDR3 DNA: TGTGCCACCGGAAGGGGGACAGAACCGACAGGCATAGGCTACACCTTC; CDR3 protein: CATGRGTEPTGIGYTF
CDR3 length: 15; V gene: TRBV11-3; D gene: .; J gene: TRBJ1-2; clone size: .; CDR3 DNA: TGTGCCAGCAGCCTGGAGGTGGACGGGATCTATGGCTACACCTTC; CDR3 protein: CASSLEVDGIYGYTF
CDR3 length: 16; V gene: TRBV2; D gene: .; J gene: TRBJ1-3; clone size: .; CDR3 DNA: TGTGCCAGCACTAGGACAGTCAGTCCCTCTGGAAACACCATATATTTT; CDR3 protein: CASTRTVSPSGNTIYF
CDR3 length: 15; V gene: TRBV18; D gene: TRBD1; J gene: TRBJ1-2; clone size: few; CDR3 DNA: TGTGCCAGCTCACCGCCCGACAGGGGGTCCTATGGCTACACCTTC; CDR3 protein: CASSPPDRGSYGYTF
CDR3 length: 15; V gene: TRBV29-1; D gene: TRBD1; J gene: TRBJ1-1; clone size: .; CDR3 DNA: TGCAGCGTTTCTCGGACAGGGAAGAAGAACACTGAAGCTTTCTTT; CDR3 protein: CSVSRTGKKNTEAFF
CDR3 length: 14; V gene: TRBV6-8; D gene: .; J gene: TRBJ1-5; clone size: medium-sized; CDR3 DNA: TGTGCCAGCGCTGTACAGGGTGGGAATCAGCCCCAGCATTTT; CDR3 protein: CASAVQGGNQPQHF
CDR3 length: 15; V gene: TRBV14; D gene: .; J gene: TRBJ1-6; clone size: .; CDR3 DNA: TGTGCCAGCAGCCAAGTGGAGGCAACCAATTCACCCCTCCACTTT; CDR3 protein: CASSQVEATNSPLHF
CDR3 length: 14; V gene: TRBV19; D gene: .; J gene: TRBJ2-6; clone size: .; CDR3 DNA: TGTGCCAGTAGTATACACCCTGAGGCCAACGTCCTGACTTTC; CDR3 protein: CASSIHPEANVLTF
CDR3 length: 14; V gene: TRBV6-8; D gene: .; J gene: TRBJ1-2; clone size: .; CDR3 DNA: TGTGCCAGCACTCCTAGCGCGAGAATTTATGGCTACACCTTC; CDR3 protein: CASTPSARIYGYTF
CDR3 length: 12; V gene: TRBV2; D gene: TRBD1; J gene: TRBJ2-7; clone size: few; CDR3 DNA: TGTGCCAGCAGTGGGGACAGGCCTCTGCAGTACTTC; CDR3 protein: CASSGDRPLQYF
CDR3 length: 14; V gene: TRBV19; D gene: TRBD1; J gene: TRBJ2-7; clone size: .; CDR3 DNA: TGTGCCAGTAGTCCACGGACAGGGGGCTACGAGCAGTACTTC; CDR3 protein: CASSPRTGGYEQYF
CDR3 length: 16; V gene: TRBV19; D gene: TRBD1; J gene: TRBJ2-6; clone size: .; CDR3 DNA: TGTGCCAGCCGGGACAGGGTCGGTTCTGGGGCCAACGTCCTGACTTTC; CDR3 protein: CASRDRVGSGANVLTF
CDR3 length: 17; V gene: TRBV12-5; D gene: TRBD1; J gene: TRBJ2-1; clone size: .; CDR3 DNA: TGTGCTAGTGCCCCAGGGACAGGCCACACCTTGGGAAATGAGCAGTTCTTC; CDR3 protein: CASAPGTGHTLGNEQFF
CDR3 length: 13; V gene: TRBV7-2; D gene: .; J gene: TRBJ1-1; clone size: .; CDR3 DNA: TGTGCCAGCAGCATCGTCCCTACCACTGAAGCTTTCTTT; CDR3 protein: CASSIVPTTEAFF
CDR3 length: 15; V gene: TRBV18; D gene: .; J gene: TRBJ2-2; clone size: few; CDR3 DNA: TGTGCCAGCTCAAGCCTATCCTCCCCCACCGGGGAGCTGTTTTTT; CDR3 protein: CASSSLSSPTGELFF
CDR3 length: 14; V gene: TRBV28; D gene: TRBD1; J gene: TRBJ1-2; clone size: few; CDR3 DNA: TGTGCCAGCAGTCAGGACAGGGCTAACTATGGCTACACCTTC; CDR3 protein: CASSQDRANYGYTF
CDR3 length: 15; V gene: TRBV30; D gene: TRBD1; J gene: TRBJ2-7; clone size: .; CDR3 DNA: TGTGCCTGGAGTGTACGGATCGGGACAGGGTCCGAGCAGTACTTC; CDR3 protein: CAWSVRIGTGSEQYF